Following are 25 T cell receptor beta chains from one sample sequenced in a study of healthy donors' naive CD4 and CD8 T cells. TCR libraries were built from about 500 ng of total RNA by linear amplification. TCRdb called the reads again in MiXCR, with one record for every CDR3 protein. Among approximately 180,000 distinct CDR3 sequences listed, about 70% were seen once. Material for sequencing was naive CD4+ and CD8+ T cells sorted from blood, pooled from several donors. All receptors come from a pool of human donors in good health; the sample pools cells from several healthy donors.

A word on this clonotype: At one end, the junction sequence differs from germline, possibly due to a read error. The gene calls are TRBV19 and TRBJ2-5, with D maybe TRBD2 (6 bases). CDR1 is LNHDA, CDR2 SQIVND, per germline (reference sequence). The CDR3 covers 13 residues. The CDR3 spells CASSVSGTEAQYF. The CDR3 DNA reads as TGTGCCAGTAGTGTTAGCGGAACAGAGGCCCAGTACTTC.

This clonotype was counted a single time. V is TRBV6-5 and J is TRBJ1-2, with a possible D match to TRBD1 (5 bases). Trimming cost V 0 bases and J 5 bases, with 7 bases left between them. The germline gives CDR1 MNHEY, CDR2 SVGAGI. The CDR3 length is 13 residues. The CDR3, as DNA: TGTGCCAGCAGTTACTCCCAGGGTTATGGCTACACCTTC. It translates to CASSYSQGYGYTF.

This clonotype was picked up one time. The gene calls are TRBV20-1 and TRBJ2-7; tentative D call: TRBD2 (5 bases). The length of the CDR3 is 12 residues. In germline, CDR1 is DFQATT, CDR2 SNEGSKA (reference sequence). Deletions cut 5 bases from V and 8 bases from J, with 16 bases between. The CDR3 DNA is TGCAGTGCTGTTCCGCGGGCGGGCAAGCAGTACTTC. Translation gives CSAVPRAGKQYF.

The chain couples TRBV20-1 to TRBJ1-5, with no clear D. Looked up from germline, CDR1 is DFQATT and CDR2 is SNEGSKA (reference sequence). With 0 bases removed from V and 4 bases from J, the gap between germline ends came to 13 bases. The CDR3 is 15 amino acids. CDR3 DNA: TGCAGTGCTAGAGATCGGGCAGGCAGGAATCAGCCCCAGCATTTT. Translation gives CSARDRAGRNQPQHF.

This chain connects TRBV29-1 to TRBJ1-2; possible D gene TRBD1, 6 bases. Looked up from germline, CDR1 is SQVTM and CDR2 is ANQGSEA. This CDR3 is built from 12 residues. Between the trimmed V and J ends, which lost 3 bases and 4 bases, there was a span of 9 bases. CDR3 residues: CSVEGGSYGYTF. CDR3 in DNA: TGCAGCGTTGAGGGGGGCAGCTATGGCTACACCTTC.

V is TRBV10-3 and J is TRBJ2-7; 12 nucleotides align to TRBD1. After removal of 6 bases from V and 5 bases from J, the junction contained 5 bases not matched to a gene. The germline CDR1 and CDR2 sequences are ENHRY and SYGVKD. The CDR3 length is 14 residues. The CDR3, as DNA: TGTGCCATCAGGACCGGGACAGGGGGCGACGAGCAGTACTTC. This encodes CAIRTGTGGDEQYF.

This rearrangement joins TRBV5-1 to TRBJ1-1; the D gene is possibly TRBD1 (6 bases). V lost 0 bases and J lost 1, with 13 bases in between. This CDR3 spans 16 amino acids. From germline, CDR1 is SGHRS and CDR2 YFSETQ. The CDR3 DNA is TGCGCCAGCAGCTTGGACCCAGGGGCCTCGAACACTGAAGCTTTCTTT. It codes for CASSLDPGASNTEAFF.

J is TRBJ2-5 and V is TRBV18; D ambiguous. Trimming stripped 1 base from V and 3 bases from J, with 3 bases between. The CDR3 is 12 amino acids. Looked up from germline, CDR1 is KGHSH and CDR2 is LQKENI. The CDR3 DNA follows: TGTGCCAGCTCACCACAAGAAGAGACCCAGTACTTC. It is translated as CASSPQEETQYF.

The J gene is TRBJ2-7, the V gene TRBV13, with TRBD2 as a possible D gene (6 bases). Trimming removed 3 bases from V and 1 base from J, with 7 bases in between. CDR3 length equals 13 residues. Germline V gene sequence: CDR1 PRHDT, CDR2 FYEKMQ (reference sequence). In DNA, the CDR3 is TGTGCCAGCAGCTTCGGAGGGTCCTACGAGCAGTACGTC. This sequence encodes CASSFGGSYEQYV.

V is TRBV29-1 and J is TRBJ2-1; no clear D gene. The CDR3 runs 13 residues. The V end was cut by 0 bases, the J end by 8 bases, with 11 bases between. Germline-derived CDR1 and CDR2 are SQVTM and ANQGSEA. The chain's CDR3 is CSVEEGTQDEQFF. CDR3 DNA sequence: TGCAGCGTTGAAGAGGGAACCCAGGATGAGCAGTTCTTC.

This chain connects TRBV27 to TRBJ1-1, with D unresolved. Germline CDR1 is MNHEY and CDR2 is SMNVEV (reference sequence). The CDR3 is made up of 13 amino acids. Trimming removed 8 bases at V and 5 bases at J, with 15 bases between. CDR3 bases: TGTGCCAGCGGGTGGGGTGTAAGAACTGAAGCTTTCTTT. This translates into CASGWGVRTEAFF.

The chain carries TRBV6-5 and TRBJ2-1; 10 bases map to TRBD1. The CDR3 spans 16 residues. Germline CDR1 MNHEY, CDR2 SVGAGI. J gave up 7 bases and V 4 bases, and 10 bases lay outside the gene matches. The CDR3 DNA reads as TGTGCCAGCAGTTCCTTTCGACAGGGGGCTAATAATGAGCAGTTCTTC. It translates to CASSSFRQGANNEQFF.

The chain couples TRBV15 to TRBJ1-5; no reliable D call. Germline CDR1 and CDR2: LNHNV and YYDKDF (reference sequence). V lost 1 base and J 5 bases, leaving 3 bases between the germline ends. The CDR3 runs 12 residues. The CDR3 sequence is CATSRGYQPQHF. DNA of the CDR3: TGTGCCACCAGCAGAGGGTATCAGCCCCAGCATTTT.

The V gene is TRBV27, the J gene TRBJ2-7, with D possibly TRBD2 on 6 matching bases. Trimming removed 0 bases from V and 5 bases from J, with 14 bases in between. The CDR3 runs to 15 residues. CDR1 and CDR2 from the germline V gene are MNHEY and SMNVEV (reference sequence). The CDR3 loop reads CASSLSGGTGDEQYF. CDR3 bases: TGTGCCAGCAGTTTATCGGGCGGGACTGGCGACGAGCAGTACTTC.

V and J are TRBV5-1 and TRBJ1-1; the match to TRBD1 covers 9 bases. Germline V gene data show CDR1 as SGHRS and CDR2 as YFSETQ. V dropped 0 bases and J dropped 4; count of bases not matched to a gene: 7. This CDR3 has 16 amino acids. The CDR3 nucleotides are TGCGCCAGCAGCTTGGAAGGGACAGGGCATCCCACTGAAGCTTTCTTT. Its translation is CASSLEGTGHPTEAFF. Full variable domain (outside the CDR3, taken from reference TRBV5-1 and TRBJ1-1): KAGVTQTPRYLIKTRGQQVTLSCSPISGHRSVSWYQQTPGQGLQFLFEYFSETQRNKGNFPGRFSGRQFSNSRSEMNVSTLELGDSALYLCASSLEGTGHPTEAFFGQGTRLTVV.

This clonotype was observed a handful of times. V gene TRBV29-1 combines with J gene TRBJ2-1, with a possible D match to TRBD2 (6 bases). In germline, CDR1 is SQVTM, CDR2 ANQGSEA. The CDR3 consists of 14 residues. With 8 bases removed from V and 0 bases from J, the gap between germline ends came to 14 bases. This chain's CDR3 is CSPSNGSSYNEQFF. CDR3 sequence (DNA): TGCAGCCCCTCCAACGGGAGCTCCTACAATGAGCAGTTCTTC.

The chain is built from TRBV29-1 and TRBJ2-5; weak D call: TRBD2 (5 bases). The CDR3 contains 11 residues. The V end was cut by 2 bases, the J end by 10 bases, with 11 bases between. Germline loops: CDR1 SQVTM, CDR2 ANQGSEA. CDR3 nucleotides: TGCAGCGTTGAACCTCGGGGTAGCCAGTACTTC. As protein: CSVEPRGSQYF.

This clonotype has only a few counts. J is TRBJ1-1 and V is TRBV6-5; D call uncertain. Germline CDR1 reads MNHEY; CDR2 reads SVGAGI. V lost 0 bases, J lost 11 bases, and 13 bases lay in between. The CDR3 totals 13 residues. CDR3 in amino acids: CASSYSQTIGAFF. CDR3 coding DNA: TGTGCCAGCAGTTACTCACAGACTATAGGGGCTTTCTTT.

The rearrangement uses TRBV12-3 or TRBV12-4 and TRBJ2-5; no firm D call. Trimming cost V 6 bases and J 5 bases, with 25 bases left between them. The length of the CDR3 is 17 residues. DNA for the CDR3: TGTGCCAGCAGCCAATCGGAGTTAGGCACCTCTCTTGAGACCCAGTACTTC. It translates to CASSQSELGTSLETQYF.

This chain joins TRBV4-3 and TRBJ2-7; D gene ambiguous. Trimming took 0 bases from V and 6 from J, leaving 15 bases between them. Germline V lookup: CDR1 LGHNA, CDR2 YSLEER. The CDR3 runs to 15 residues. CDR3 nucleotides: TGCGCCAGCAGCCAAGAGGTTAGGCCGGTTGGCGAGCAGTACTTC. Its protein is CASSQEVRPVGEQYF.

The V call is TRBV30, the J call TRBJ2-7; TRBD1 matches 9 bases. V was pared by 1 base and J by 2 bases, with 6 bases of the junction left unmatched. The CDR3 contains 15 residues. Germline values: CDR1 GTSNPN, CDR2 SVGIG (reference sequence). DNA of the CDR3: TGTGCCTGGAGTGCGACGGGACAGGGTCCCTACGAGCAGTACTTC. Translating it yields CAWSATGQGPYEQYF.

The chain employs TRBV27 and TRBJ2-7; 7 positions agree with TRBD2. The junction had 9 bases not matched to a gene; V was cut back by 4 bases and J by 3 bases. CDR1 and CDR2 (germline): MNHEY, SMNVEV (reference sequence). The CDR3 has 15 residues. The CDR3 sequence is CASSSGIGLVYEQYF. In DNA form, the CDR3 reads TGTGCCAGCAGTTCCGGAATCGGACTAGTCTACGAGCAGTACTTC.

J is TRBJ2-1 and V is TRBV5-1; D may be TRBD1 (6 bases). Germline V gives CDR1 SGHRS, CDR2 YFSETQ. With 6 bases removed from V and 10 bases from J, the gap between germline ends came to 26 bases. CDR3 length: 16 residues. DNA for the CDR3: TGCGCCAGCATGAGAGGGGGTCCGCCGATCGGTAGGGAGCAGTTCTTC. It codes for CASMRGGPPIGREQFF.

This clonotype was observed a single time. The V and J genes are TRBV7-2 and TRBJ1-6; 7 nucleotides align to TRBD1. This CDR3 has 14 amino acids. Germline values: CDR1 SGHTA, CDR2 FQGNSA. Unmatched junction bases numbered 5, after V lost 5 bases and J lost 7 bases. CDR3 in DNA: TGTGCCAGCAGCCCGACAGGGCGCAATTCACCCCTCCACTTT. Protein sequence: CASSPTGRNSPLHF.

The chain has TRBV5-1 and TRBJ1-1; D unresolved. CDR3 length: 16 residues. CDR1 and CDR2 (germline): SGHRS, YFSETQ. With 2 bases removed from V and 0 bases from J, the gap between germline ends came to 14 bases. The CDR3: CASSFTTRYLNTEAFF. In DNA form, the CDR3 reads TGCGCCAGCAGCTTCACAACCAGATATCTGAACACTGAAGCTTTCTTT. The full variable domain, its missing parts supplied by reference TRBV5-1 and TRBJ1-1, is KAGVTQTPRYLIKTRGQQVTLSCSPISGHRSVSWYQQTPGQGLQFLFEYFSETQRNKGNFPGRFSGRQFSNSRSEMNVSTLELGDSALYLCASSFTTRYLNTEAFFGQGTRLTVV.